The following is a T cell receptor beta chain sequence with its context. This clone was recorded only once. Its antigen is still unknown. The input lacks base qualities; no much larger clone sits a single base away. This specimen comes from a study of Ad26.COV2.S vaccination and SARS-CoV-2 variants (dated by TCRdb to about 2021). Regarding the complete study: Vaccine-arm donors came from COV1001, a multicentre, randomized, double-blind, placebo-controlled phase I-IIa trial of Ad26.COV2.S in healthy adults. Ad26.COV2.S was given intramuscularly at 5x10^10 or 1x10^11 viral particles, as a single shot or as two shots 56 days apart. TCRbeta repertoire sequencing served as the tool for gauging how specific and how broad the SARS-CoV-2-reactive T cell receptors were following Ad26.COV2.S vaccination. A total of approximately 32 samples were included in the TCR-sequenced set, comprising roughly 20 Ad26.COV2.S vaccine recipients, 5 placebo recipients and 8 SARS-CoV-2 convalescent individuals. Participants in the trial were split at random into five groups of five each, receiving low-dose or high-dose Ad26.COV2.S once or twice, or else placebo on both occasions. Investigators remained blinded to trial group allocation during experiments and outcome assessment. Overall results and qualifications from the work: After vaccination, spike-specific CD8+ and CD4+ T cell responses were reported to show substantial breadth. According to the authors, total T cell responses may have been underestimated by the TCR breadth and depth analyses. Spike-specific TCR breadth was higher in Ad26.COV2.S recipients than in placebo recipients (P = 0.0014). Comparable non-spike TCR breadth was observed between vaccine and placebo recipients, consistent with only spike being contained in the vaccine. The study was not powered to compare responses between vaccine doses or regimens.

The treatment or condition tag for this specimen amounts to: some 19 received Ad26.COV2.S at low or high dose, single or two shots; 5 received placebo; per-sample allocation not given. Repertoires of vaccine and placebo recipients were sequenced from samples collected on day 63 after the first injection. Cohort 1b enrolled about 25 adults aged 18-55 years at a single site in Boston, USA, between 29 July and 7 August 2020. Ad26.COV2.S was a replication-incompetent adenovirus type 26 vector that expressed a prefusion-stabilized SARS-CoV-2 spike protein derived from the original Wuhan strain. The CDR3 spans 11 residues, from the cysteine through the phenylalanine. Left in the record is the CDR3 DNA by itself, 33 bases read in frame from the first base. At the junction V is shortened by 4 bases and J by 5 bases, with 4 bases in between. In the germline V gene (reference sequence), CDR1 corresponds to SGHKS and CDR2 to YYEKEE.

The immunoSEQ Assay was used to sequence TCRbeta CDR3 regions. After extraction, genomic DNA underwent amplification by bias-controlled multiplex PCR, followed by high-throughput sequencing. The paper's data handling went like this. To quantify the absolute abundance of every unique TCRbeta CDR3 region, sequences were collapsed and filtered. T cell fraction was estimated by normalization of TCRbeta template counts to usable DNA, with usable DNA being measured through amplification of reference genes present in all nucleated cells. Repertoire TCRs were annotated as SARS-CoV-2-specific when V gene, CDR3 amino acid sequence and J gene were exactly matched to a known reactive TCR set. The reference SARS-CoV-2 TCR set was derived from MIRA and filtered for enrichment in COVID-19-positive ImmuneCODE repertoires, a step that removed public or cross-reactive TCRs. Using the MIRA antigens, annotated TCRs were further analysed by specific ORF or by position within an ORF. Depth was the summed frequency of annotated unique rearrangements, while breadth was defined as annotated unique rearrangements over total unique productive rearrangements. Two-sided Wilcoxon rank-sum tests were applied when comparing TCR breadth between groups. Sourced from immuneACCESS, this table was stored by TCRdb with only in-frame sequences that have V and J called. A share of the clones is absent; for the studies checked, an unresolved V gene accounts for under half, and the remainder has no known explanation. The V and J calls and clone size are taken from that table; D and trimming were inferred from the DNA. The sample data list about 350,000 clones, and about 85% of these were observed just once. Together, the top ten hold roughly 3.3% of the sample.

This receptor chain uses TRBV5-5 and TRBJ1-5; no D segment can be confidently identified. The starting material was peripheral blood, obtained in a trial of Ad26.COV2.S vaccine versus placebo. The clonotype originates from a person between 18 and 65 years old who received the Ad26.COV2.S COVID-19 vaccine or a placebo. For the CDR3, the sequence is CASSRDQPQHF. The sequence in DNA is TGTGCCAGCAGCAGAGATCAGCCCCAGCATTTT.